What follows are 25 T cell receptor beta chains derived from one specimen sequenced in a study of blood T cells in healthy people across ages. A J-beta primer mix and a sample-barcoded 5' primer were used in a second PCR of about 7 to 12 cycles. TCRdb analysed the 5' RACE reads with MiXCR anew, one entry per CDR3 protein. The sample contains 850,000 to 1,000,000 distinct CDR3 sequences, 45% to 50% of which appear only once. Material for sequencing was blood. These TCRs come from a man aged 30-40 years in good health.

This clonotype appeared a few times. The J gene is TRBJ1-4, the V gene TRBV28; 8 bases map to TRBD1. CDR3 size: 15 residues. CDR1 is MDHEN and CDR2 is SYDVKM in the germline V gene. Germline trimming cut 3 bases from V and 7 bases from J; bases unmatched to any gene: 7. The CDR3 DNA is TGTGCCAGCAGTTTCCCTAACAGGGGGGTTGAAAAACTGTTTTTT. This codes for CASSFPNRGVEKLFF.

CDR3 DNA: TGTGCCAGCATCAAAGCGGGCCACGACAATGAGCAGTTCTTC. It specifies CASIKAGHDNEQFF. This chain connects TRBV7-2 to TRBJ2-1; the D gene is possibly TRBD2 (6 bases). The CDR3 is 14 amino acids. Germline V gene sequence: CDR1 SGHTA, CDR2 FQGNSA. V dropped 7 bases and J dropped 5 bases, with 15 bases sitting between them.

The table lists this clonotype with a few counts. As DNA, the CDR3 is TGCAGTGCTACGGCAGGTCAGCTCGTCGCTGAAGCTTTCTTT. Translation gives CSATAGQLVAEAFF. The chain carries TRBV20-1 and TRBJ1-1; D remains unclear. Deletions cut 4 bases from V and 6 bases from J, with 18 bases between. The CDR3 contains 14 residues. Germline V gene data show CDR1 as DFQATT and CDR2 as SNEGSKA (reference sequence).

This sequence joins TRBV28 and TRBJ2-3; 8 bases line up with TRBD1. The CDR3 has 16 residues. The V gene's germline CDR1 is MDHEN and CDR2 SYDVKM. After removal of 3 bases from V and 2 bases from J, the junction contained 7 bases not matched to a gene. DNA for the CDR3: TGTGCCAGCAGTTTGACAGGGGACTCTTCCACAGATACGCAGTATTTT. This gives the protein CASSLTGDSSTDTQYF.

J is TRBJ2-2 and V is TRBV7-8; unclear D gene. Germline V gene data show CDR1 as SGHVS and CDR2 as FQNEAQ. CDR3 length: 14 amino acids. V lost 2 bases, J lost 1 base, and 5 bases lay in between. The CDR3 nucleotides read TGTGCCAGCAGCTTACCAGGGAACACCGGGGAGCTGTTTTTT. Protein sequence: CASSLPGNTGELFF.

This sequence joins TRBV20-1 and TRBJ2-3, with 7 bases fitting TRBD2. Unmatched junction bases numbered 4, after V lost 5 bases and J lost 5 bases. This CDR3 comprises 12 residues. Germline V gene sequence: CDR1 DFQATT, CDR2 SNEGSKA (reference sequence). CDR3 sequence: CSAPGLVDTQYF. For the CDR3, the DNA is TGCAGTGCTCCCGGACTAGTAGATACGCAGTATTTT.

V and J are TRBV7-2 and TRBJ2-4; tentative D call: TRBD1 (5 bases). Germline CDR1 is SGHTA and CDR2 is FQGNSA. CDR3 size: 18 residues. The V and J ends lost 1 base and 0 bases respectively, with 16 bases between them. CDR3 loop: CASSLVAQTVLAKNIQYF. DNA for the CDR3: TGTGCCAGCAGCTTAGTGGCTCAGACAGTGCTAGCCAAAAACATTCAGTACTTC.

The chain couples TRBV11-2 to TRBJ2-3; no clear D gene. CDR1 is SGHAT, CDR2 FQNNGV, per germline. The CDR3 runs 15 residues. Trimming took 6 bases from V and 3 from J, leaving 16 bases between them. The DNA of the CDR3 is TGTGCCAGCAGTCGGAAGAACGCCCAAACAGATACGCAGTATTTT. This sequence encodes CASSRKNAQTDTQYF. Full variable domain (rest looked up from reference TRBV11-2 and TRBJ2-3): EAGVAQSPRYKIIEKRQSVAFWCNPISGHATLYWYQQILGQGPKLLIQFQNNGVVDDSQLPKDRFSAERLKGVDSTLKIQPAKLEDSAVYLCASSRKNAQTDTQYFGPGTRLTVL.

The rearrangement links TRBV7-9 to TRBJ1-1; 10 bases fit TRBD1. The CDR3 is 14 amino acids. Germline V gene data show CDR1 as SEHNR and CDR2 as FQNEAQ (reference sequence). The junction had 4 bases not matched to a gene; V was cut back by 5 bases and J by 4 bases. CDR3 protein: CASSRTGGLTEAFF. The DNA of the CDR3 is TGTGCCAGCAGCCGGACAGGGGGGCTCACTGAAGCTTTCTTT. The variable domain in full, with the rest retrieved from reference TRBV7-9 and TRBJ1-1, is DTGVSQNPRHKITKRGQNVTFRCDPISEHNRLYWYRQTLGQGPEFLTYFQNEAQLEKSRLLSDRFSAERPKGSFSTLEIQRTEQGDSAMYLCASSRTGGLTEAFFGQGTRLTVV.

This chain joins TRBV9 and TRBJ2-4; 10 nucleotides match TRBD1. The CDR3 has 15 amino acids. Germline loops: CDR1 SGDLS, CDR2 YYNGEE. The ends lost 4 bases at V and 6 bases at J; junction bases unmatched: 7. CDR3 DNA: TGTGCCAGCAGCCCCACCGGGACAGGGGTAAACATTCAGTACTTC. Protein: CASSPTGTGVNIQYF.

The chain carries TRBV6-1 and TRBJ2-7; D ambiguous. V shed 2 bases and J shed 6 bases, with 5 bases lying between them. CDR1 is MNHNS, CDR2 SASEGT, per germline. The CDR3 covers 11 residues. Here the CDR3 reads CASSESSEQYF. CDR3 coding DNA: TGTGCCAGCAGTGAATCGAGCGAGCAGTACTTC.

A few counts support this clonotype. This rearrangement joins TRBV7-2 to TRBJ2-3, with unresolved D. V was cut by 5 bases and J by 6 bases, with 18 bases left in between. The CDR3 runs to 15 residues. Germline V gene sequence: CDR1 SGHTA, CDR2 FQGNSA. The CDR3 reads CASSPMGSTWDTQYF. The DNA of the CDR3 is TGTGCCAGCAGCCCGATGGGGTCCACGTGGGATACGCAGTATTTT.

This chain uses TRBV27 with TRBJ2-1; tentative D call: TRBD1 (6 bases). The CDR3 is 13 residues long. V lost 3 bases and J lost 5, with 8 bases in between. Germline loops: CDR1 MNHEY, CDR2 SMNVEV (reference sequence). This chain's CDR3 is CASSFGTHNEQFF. CDR3 nucleotides: TGTGCCAGCAGTTTTGGGACACACAATGAGCAGTTCTTC.

The chain recombines TRBV4-2 with TRBJ2-4; 7 nucleotides align to TRBD2. Germline-derived CDR1 and CDR2 are LGHNA and YNFKEQ. The CDR3 is 15 residues long. The ends lost 4 bases at V and 3 bases at J; junction bases unmatched: 6. CDR3 in DNA: TGTGCCAGCAGCCGAATAGGCGGGGGCAAAAACATTCAGTACTTC. Encoded protein: CASSRIGGGKNIQYF.

Concerning this clonotype itself: The junction shows a germline mismatch at one end, possibly a read error. This rearrangement joins TRBV6-6 to TRBJ2-7; D ambiguous. Germline V gives CDR1 MNHNY, CDR2 SVGAGI (reference sequence). The CDR3 runs to 14 residues. The CDR3 here is CASGYGRPGDEQYF. CDR3 sequence (DNA): TGTGCCAGCGGTTACGGACGTCCTGGGGACGAGCAGTACTTC.

The chain combines TRBV6-2 or TRBV6-3 with TRBJ2-1, with 10 positions matching TRBD2. V was pared by 6 bases and J by 15 bases, with 5 bases of the junction left unmatched. CDR1 is MNHEY, CDR2 SVGEGT, per germline. This CDR3 contains 11 residues. The CDR3 DNA reads as TGTGCCAGCAGCACCGGGACTAGCGCGTTCTTC. This encodes CASSTGTSAFF.

The CDR3 sequence: CASGLVGTGYSDTQYF. Here the CDR3 DNA reads TGTGCTAGTGGTTTGGTCGGGACAGGGTATTCAGATACGCAGTATTTT. The chain links TRBV12-5 to TRBJ2-3, with 9 positions matching TRBD1. This CDR3 spans 16 amino acids. J gave up 4 bases and V 0 bases, and 5 bases lay outside the gene matches. From germline, CDR1 is LGHNT and CDR2 FRNRAP.

The CDR3 nucleotides are TGTGCCAGCAGCAGCGATGCAACTGGCTACACCTTC. As protein: CASSSDATGYTF. This rearrangement joins TRBV21-1 to TRBJ1-2. TRBV21-1 is given as a pseudogene. CDR3 size: 12 residues.

Only one count was recorded for this clonotype. The chain carries TRBV3-1 and TRBJ1-1; D is possibly TRBD1 (6 bases). V was shortened by 0 bases and J by 10 bases, with 27 bases between the two germline ends. This CDR3 has 18 amino acids. CDR1 is LGHDT, CDR2 YNNKEL, per germline (reference sequence). The CDR3 nucleotides are TGTGCCAGCAGCCAAGATAGATCGGGGGGGGCCCTCCAGGAAAGAGCTTTCTTT. Residues: CASSQDRSGGALQERAFF.

This chain joins TRBV9 and TRBJ2-1; 10 bases fit TRBD2. Unmatched junction bases numbered 7, after V lost 0 bases and J lost 1 base. CDR3 length equals 18 residues. The germline CDR1 and CDR2 sequences are SGDLS and YYNGEE. In DNA, the CDR3 is TGTGCCAGCAGCGTAGTTCCAGCGGGGGGGAGTTCCTACAATGAGCAGTTCTTC. This codes for CASSVVPAGGSSYNEQFF.

This clonotype was recorded a few times. The chain uses TRBV7-2 and TRBJ1-5; 10 bases are shared with TRBD1. The J segment lost 6 bases and the V segment lost 5 bases, leaving 7 bases of the junction unmatched. The CDR3 loop spans 15 amino acids. Germline loops: CDR1 SGHTA, CDR2 FQGNSA. The CDR3 loop is CASSPTGGVRQPQHF. As DNA, the CDR3 is TGTGCCAGCAGCCCGACAGGGGGCGTCCGTCAGCCCCAGCATTTT.

This sequence joins TRBV7-9 and TRBJ2-7, with a possible D match to TRBD1 (7 bases). CDR3 length: 19 amino acids. V dropped 5 bases and J dropped 2 bases, with 28 bases sitting between them. Looked up from germline, CDR1 is SEHNR and CDR2 is FQNEAQ (reference sequence). The CDR3 loop reads CASSPPGQYSFGGAYEQYF. The CDR3 DNA follows: TGTGCCAGCAGCCCGCCGGGACAGTACAGCTTCGGCGGGGCCTACGAGCAGTACTTC.

Comment on this clonotype: Likely a read error: the CDR3 ends without its conserved phenylalanine or tryptophan. The CDR3 bases are TGTGCCAGCAGGACCGGGACTAGCGTCAAGAGGCGGGCCGATGAGCAGTTCTTG. The encoded protein is CASRTGTSVKRRADEQFL. The chain couples TRBV6-1 to TRBJ2-1, with 10 bases aligning to TRBD2. The CDR3 has 18 residues. The trim removed 6 bases at V and 8 bases at J, leaving 19 bases unmatched. Germline values: CDR1 MNHNS, CDR2 SASEGT.

In this sample, this clonotype turned up a few times. V is TRBV29-1 and J is TRBJ1-1; unclear D gene. The CDR3 totals 13 residues. Per the germline V gene, CDR1 is SQVTM and CDR2 is ANQGSEA. Deletions cut 6 bases from V and 8 bases from J, with 19 bases between. CDR3 region: CSVLARLGGEAFF. DNA for the CDR3: TGCAGCGTACTTGCCCGGTTGGGCGGGGAAGCTTTCTTT.

This clonotype has more than one count but fewer than ten. V is TRBV20-1 and J is TRBJ2-3; 8 bases fit TRBD2. This CDR3 contains 18 residues. The trim removed 5 bases at V and 9 bases at J, leaving 25 bases unmatched. Germline CDR1 and CDR2: DFQATT and SNEGSKA (reference sequence). The chain's CDR3 is CSALRQGGGLSIRPTQYF. The CDR3 DNA sequence: TGCAGTGCTCTAAGACAAGGCGGGGGGCTCTCAATTCGGCCGACGCAGTATTTT.